The rows below give T cell receptor beta chains drawn from one sample of a study of blood T cell repertoires in COVID-19. TCRdb keeps only in-frame clones here, not all; method: immunoSEQ multiplex PCR. The sample carries approximately 170,000 clones, approximately 87% recorded once. Sample: peripheral blood. These receptors were obtained from a man younger than 35 with active or convalescent COVID-19. CDR3s include the opening cysteine and the closing phenylalanine or tryptophan. The D gene is left open where the match is weak. Not every row has a clone size; where given, it reads once, few, many or a size class.

.	.	TRBJ2-7	TRBV7-9	CASSLTVTPGLAYEQYF	TGTGCCAGCAGCCTCACTGTGACCCCGGGACTGGCCTACGAGCAGTACTTC
TRBD1	.	TRBJ2-1	TRBV7-2	CASSSQGGYNEQFF	TGTGCCAGCAGCTCCCAAGGGGGCTATAATGAGCAGTTCTTC
.	once	TRBJ1-3	TRBV7-2	CASSPDRVSGNTIYF	TGTGCCAGCAGCCCGGACAGAGTCTCGGGAAACACCATATATTTT
TRBD1	.	TRBJ1-2	TRBV19	CASSIRRGDRVAYGYTF	TGTGCCAGTAGTATCCGACGTGGGGACAGGGTAGCCTATGGCTACACCTTC
TRBD1	.	TRBJ2-2	TRBV28	CASSSPGQDTGELFF	TGTGCCAGCAGTTCCCCGGGACAGGACACCGGGGAGCTGTTTTTT
TRBD2	.	TRBJ2-5	TRBV5-1	CASTPGGVSETQYF	TGCGCCAGCACGCCCGGGGGGGTGTCGGAGACCCAGTACTTC
.	.	TRBJ2-3	TRBV5-5	CASSLELSPWLQYF	TGTGCCAGCAGCTTGGAGTTATCCCCGTGGCTGCAGTATTTT
.	.	TRBJ2-1	TRBV5-4	CASWVSEVREQFF	TGTGCCAGCTGGGTTTCGGAGGTTAGGGAGCAGTTCTTC
TRBD1	.	TRBJ2-2	TRBV19	CASSPAGTENGELFF	TGTGCCAGTAGTCCTGCTGGGACAGAGAACGGGGAGCTGTTTTTT
TRBD1	.	TRBJ2-4	TRBV29-1	CSVEDLRQGRNIQYF	TGCAGCGTTGAAGATTTGAGACAGGGGAGAAACATTCAGTACTTC
TRBD2	.	TRBJ2-4	TRBV10-3	CAISESGPSGGAIAKNIQYF	TGTGCCATCAGTGAGTCTGGGCCTAGCGGGGGGGCTATTGCCAAAAACATTCAGTACTTC
.	.	TRBJ1-1	TRBV6-4	CASSATGTEAFF	TGTGCCAGCAGTGCCACGGGCACTGAAGCTTTCTTT
TRBD2	once	TRBJ2-5	TRBV18	CASSPWTSGGETQYF	TGTGCCAGCTCACCCTGGACTAGCGGCGGAGAGACCCAGTACTTC
TRBD1	.	TRBJ1-1	TRBV2	CASSMVMTGGLTEAFF	TGTGCCAGCAGTATGGTGATGACAGGGGGGCTCACTGAAGCTTTCTTT
TRBD1	once	TRBJ2-7	TRBV5-6	CASSPGQVEGLEQYF	TGTGCCAGCAGCCCGGGACAGGTTGAAGGGCTCGAGCAGTACTTC
TRBD1	.	TRBJ1-2	TRBV2	CASSADRGEYGYTF	TGTGCCAGCAGTGCTGACAGGGGAGAGTATGGCTACACCTTC
TRBD1	once	TRBJ1-6	TRBV28	CASSRTDRDNSPLHF	TGTGCCAGCAGTCGGACAGACAGGGATAATTCACCCCTCCACTTT
.	.	TRBJ2-2	TRBV28	CASSFWQEANTGELFF	TGTGCCAGCAGTTTCTGGCAGGAAGCGAACACCGGGGAGCTGTTTTTT
.	.	TRBJ1-5	TRBV27	CASSLLSGNQPQHF	TGTGCCAGCAGTTTATTATCGGGGAATCAGCCCCAGCATTTT
TRBD1	.	TRBJ2-1	TRBV15	CATSRSVQGFFYNEQFF	TGTGCCACCAGCAGATCGGTACAGGGGTTTTTCTACAATGAGCAGTTCTTC
TRBD1	.	TRBJ1-4	TRBV19	CASSSVYGTGSLNEKLFF	TGTGCCAGTAGTTCCGTATATGGGACAGGTTCTCTCAATGAAAAACTGTTTTTT
TRBD1	.	TRBJ1-5	TRBV18	CASSPEGTGSQPQHF	TGTGCCAGCTCACCAGAGGGGACAGGGAGTCAGCCCCAGCATTTT
TRBD1	many	TRBJ1-6	TRBV19	CASDRGSNSPLHF	TGTGCCAGCGACAGGGGTAGTAATTCACCCCTCCACTTT
.	.	TRBJ2-1	TRBV5-1	CASSLAGRSYNEQFF	TGCGCCAGCAGCTTGGCCGGGAGATCCTACAATGAGCAGTTCTTC
TRBD1	.	TRBJ1-2	TRBV6-5	CASSYSHGQGINGYTF	TGTGCCAGCAGTTACTCACACGGACAGGGGATAAATGGCTACACCTTC
.	.	TRBJ2-1	TRBV9	CASSVVGGEQFF	TGTGCCAGCAGCGTAGTCGGAGGTGAGCAGTTCTTC
TRBD2	.	TRBJ2-4	TRBV7-9	CASSLRREGLEANIQYF	TGTGCCAGCAGCTTAAGGCGGGAGGGGCTCGAGGCAAACATTCAGTACTTC
TRBD1	.	TRBJ1-6	TRBV3-1/TRBV3-2	CASSGQGRDNSPLHF	TGTGCCAGCAGCGGACAGGGGCGAGATAATTCACCCCTCCACTTT
.	.	TRBJ1-2	TRBV2	CASTGSLRDGYTF	TGTGCCAGCACGGGGTCCTTAAGGGATGGCTACACCTTC
.	once	TRBJ2-3	TRBV5-1	CASSLVPRSTDTQYF	TGCGCCAGCAGCTTGGTGCCCAGGAGCACAGATACGCAGTATTTT
.	.	TRBJ1-2	TRBV14	CASSQSHRASGYTF	TGTGCCAGCAGCCAAAGTCACAGGGCAAGTGGCTACACCTTC
TRBD1	.	TRBJ1-2	TRBV6-4	CASRHSGTGDGYTF	TGTGCCAGCAGACATTCCGGGACAGGGGATGGCTACACCTTC
.	few	TRBJ1-2	TRBV12-3/TRBV12-4	CASSLLYGYTF	TGTGCCAGCAGCTTGTTGTATGGCTACACCTTC
.	.	TRBJ2-3	TRBV7-9	CASTLGGAEFSTDTQYF	TGTGCCAGCACCCTCGGGGGAGCGGAGTTCAGCACAGATACGCAGTATTTT
TRBD1	.	TRBJ1-1	TRBV7-8	CASSFPGQERNTEAFF	TGTGCCAGCAGCTTCCCCGGACAGGAACGGAACACTGAAGCTTTCTTT
TRBD1	.	TRBJ1-6	TRBV2	CASRPIGQGNSPLHF	TGTGCCAGCAGACCTATCGGACAGGGGAATTCACCCCTCCACTTT
TRBD1	.	TRBJ1-2	TRBV6-4	CATRDRVGYGYTF	TGTGCCACCCGGGACAGGGTAGGGTATGGCTACACCTTC
TRBD1	.	TRBJ1-2	TRBV6-5	CASRGLTGNGYTF	TGTGCCAGCAGGGGCCTGACAGGGAATGGCTACACCTTC
.	.	TRBJ2-2	TRBV24-1	CATGGHPNTGELFF	TGTGCCACCGGGGGACATCCGAACACCGGGGAGCTGTTTTTT
.	.	TRBJ2-1	TRBV18	CASSPPMQGEQFF	TGTGCCAGCTCACCACCGATGCAGGGTGAGCAGTTCTTC
.	.	TRBJ1-4	TRBV28	CASSSGVTNEKLFF	TGTGCCAGCAGTTCAGGGGTAACTAATGAAAAACTGTTTTTT
TRBD2	.	TRBJ2-7	TRBV9	CASSVYSGGPIYEQYF	TGTGCCAGCAGCGTGTATTCGGGAGGGCCTATATACGAGCAGTACTTC